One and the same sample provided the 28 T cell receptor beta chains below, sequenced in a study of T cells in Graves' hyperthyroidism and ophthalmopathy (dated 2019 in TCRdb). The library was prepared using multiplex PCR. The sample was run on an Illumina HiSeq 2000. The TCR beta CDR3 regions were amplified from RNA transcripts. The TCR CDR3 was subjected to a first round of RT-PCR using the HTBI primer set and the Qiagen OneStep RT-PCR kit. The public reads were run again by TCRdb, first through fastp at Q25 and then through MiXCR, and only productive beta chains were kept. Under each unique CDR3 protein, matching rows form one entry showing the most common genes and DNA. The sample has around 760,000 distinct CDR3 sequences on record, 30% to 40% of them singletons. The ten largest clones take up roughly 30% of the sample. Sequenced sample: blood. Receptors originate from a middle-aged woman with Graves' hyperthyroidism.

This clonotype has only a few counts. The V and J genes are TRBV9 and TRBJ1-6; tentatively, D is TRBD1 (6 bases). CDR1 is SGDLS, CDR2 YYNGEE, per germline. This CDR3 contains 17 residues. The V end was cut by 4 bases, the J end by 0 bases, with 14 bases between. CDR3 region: CASSPDTGSSYNSPLHF. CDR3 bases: TGTGCCAGCAGCCCTGACACAGGGAGCTCCTATAATTCACCCCTCCACTTT.

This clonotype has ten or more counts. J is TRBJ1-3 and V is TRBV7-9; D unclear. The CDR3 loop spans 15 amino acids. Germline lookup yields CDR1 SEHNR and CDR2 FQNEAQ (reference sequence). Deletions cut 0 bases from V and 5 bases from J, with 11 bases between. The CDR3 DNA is TGTGCCAGCAGCTTAGCGGTCGGCAGGCGAAACACCATATATTTT. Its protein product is CASSLAVGRRNTIYF.

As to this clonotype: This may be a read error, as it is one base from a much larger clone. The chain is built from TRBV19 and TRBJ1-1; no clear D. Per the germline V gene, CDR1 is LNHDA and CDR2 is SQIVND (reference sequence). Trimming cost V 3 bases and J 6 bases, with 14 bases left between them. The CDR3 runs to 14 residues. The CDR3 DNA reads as TGTGCCAGTAGTATCCTTCGGGGATCCGCTGAAGCTTTCTTT. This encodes CASSILRGSAEAFF.

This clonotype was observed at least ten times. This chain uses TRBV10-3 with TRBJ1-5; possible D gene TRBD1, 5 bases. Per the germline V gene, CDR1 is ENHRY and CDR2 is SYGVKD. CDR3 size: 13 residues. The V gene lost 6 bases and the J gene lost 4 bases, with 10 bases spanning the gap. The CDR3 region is CAIRPDRNQPQHF. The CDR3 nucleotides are TGTGCCATCAGACCAGACAGAAATCAGCCCCAGCATTTT.

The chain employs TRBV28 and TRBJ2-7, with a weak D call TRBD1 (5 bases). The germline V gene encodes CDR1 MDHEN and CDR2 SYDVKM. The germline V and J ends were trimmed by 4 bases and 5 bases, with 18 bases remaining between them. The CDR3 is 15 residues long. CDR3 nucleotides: TGTGCCAGCAGTTCCCCCGGCAGGGTCAGAGACGAGCAGTACTTC. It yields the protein CASSSPGRVRDEQYF. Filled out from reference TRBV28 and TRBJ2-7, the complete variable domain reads DVKVTQSSRYLVKRTGEKVFLECVQDMDHENMFWYRQDPGLGLRLIYFSYDVKMKEKGDIPEGYSVSREKKERFSLILESASTNQTSMYLCASSSPGRVRDEQYFGPGTRLTVT.

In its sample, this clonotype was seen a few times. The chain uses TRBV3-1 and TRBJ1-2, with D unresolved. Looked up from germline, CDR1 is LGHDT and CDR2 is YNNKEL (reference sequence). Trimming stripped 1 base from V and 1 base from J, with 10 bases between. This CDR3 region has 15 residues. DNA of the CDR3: TGTGCCAGCAGCCAAGGTCGCGGACTTAACTATGGCTACACCTTC. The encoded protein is CASSQGRGLNYGYTF.

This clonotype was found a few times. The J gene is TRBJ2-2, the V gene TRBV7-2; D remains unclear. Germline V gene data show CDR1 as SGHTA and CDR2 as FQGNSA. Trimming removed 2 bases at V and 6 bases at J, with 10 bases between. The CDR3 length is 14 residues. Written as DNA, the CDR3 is TGTGCCAGCAGCTTACCTCGTCGTCCCGGGGAGCTGTTTTTT. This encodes CASSLPRRPGELFF.

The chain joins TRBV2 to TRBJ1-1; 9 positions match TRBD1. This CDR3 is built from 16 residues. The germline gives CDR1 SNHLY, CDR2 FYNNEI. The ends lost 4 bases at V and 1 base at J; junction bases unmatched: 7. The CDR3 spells CASSVERGQGNTEAFF. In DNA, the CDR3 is TGTGCCAGCAGTGTAGAGCGGGGACAGGGGAACACTGAAGCTTTCTTT.

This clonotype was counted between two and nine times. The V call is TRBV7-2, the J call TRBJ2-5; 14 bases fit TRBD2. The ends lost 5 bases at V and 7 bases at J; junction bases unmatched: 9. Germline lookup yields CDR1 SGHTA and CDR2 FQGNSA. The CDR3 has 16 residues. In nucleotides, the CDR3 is TGTGCCAGCAGCAGCAGACTAGCGGGGGGGGAGGGGACCCAGTACTTC. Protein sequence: CASSSRLAGGEGTQYF.

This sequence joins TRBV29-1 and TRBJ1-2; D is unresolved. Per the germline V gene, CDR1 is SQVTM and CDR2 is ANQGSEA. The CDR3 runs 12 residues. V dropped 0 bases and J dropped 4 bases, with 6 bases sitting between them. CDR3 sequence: CSVEDDRYGYTF. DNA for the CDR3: TGCAGCGTTGAAGACGACCGCTATGGCTACACCTTC.

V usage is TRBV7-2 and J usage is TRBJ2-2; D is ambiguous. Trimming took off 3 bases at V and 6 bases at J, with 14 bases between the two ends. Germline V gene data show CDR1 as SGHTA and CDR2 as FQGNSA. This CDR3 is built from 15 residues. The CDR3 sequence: CASSLPGEEAGELFF. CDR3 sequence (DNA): TGTGCCAGCAGCTTGCCTGGGGAAGAGGCCGGGGAGCTGTTTTTT.

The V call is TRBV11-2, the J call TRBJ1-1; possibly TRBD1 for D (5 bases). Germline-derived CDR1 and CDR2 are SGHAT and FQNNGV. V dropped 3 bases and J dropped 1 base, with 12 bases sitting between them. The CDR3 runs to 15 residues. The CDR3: CASSFSGGRNTEAFF. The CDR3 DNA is TGTGCCAGCAGCTTTTCCGGGGGTCGGAACACTGAAGCTTTCTTT.

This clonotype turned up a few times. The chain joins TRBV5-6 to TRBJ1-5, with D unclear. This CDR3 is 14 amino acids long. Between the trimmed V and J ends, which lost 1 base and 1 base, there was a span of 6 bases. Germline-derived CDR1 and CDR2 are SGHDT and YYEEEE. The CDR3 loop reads CASSLMVSNQPQHF. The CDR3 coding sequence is TGTGCCAGCAGCTTGATGGTGAGCAATCAGCCCCAGCATTTT.

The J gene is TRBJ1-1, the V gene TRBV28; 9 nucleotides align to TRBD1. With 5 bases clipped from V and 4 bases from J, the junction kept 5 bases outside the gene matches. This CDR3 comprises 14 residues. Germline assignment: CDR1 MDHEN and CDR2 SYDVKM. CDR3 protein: CASSRDREVTEAFF. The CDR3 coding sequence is TGTGCCAGCAGTAGGGACAGGGAAGTCACTGAAGCTTTCTTT.

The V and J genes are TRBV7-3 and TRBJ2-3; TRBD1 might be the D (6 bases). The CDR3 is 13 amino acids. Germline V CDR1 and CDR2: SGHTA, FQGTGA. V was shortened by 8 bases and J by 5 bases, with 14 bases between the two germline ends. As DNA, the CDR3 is TGTGCCAGCGGTGCAGGGGATAAAGATACGCAGTATTTT. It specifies CASGAGDKDTQYF.

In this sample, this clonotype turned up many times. CDR3 bases: TGTGCCAGCAGTGACGCCCCGGTGACAGGCAATCAGCCCCAGCATTTT. Amino acids: CASSDAPVTGNQPQHF. V is TRBV2 and J is TRBJ1-5; D perhaps matches TRBD1 (5 bases). The V gene's germline CDR1 is SNHLY and CDR2 FYNNEI. V was shortened by 3 bases and J by 2 bases, with 14 bases between the two germline ends. The CDR3 totals 16 residues.

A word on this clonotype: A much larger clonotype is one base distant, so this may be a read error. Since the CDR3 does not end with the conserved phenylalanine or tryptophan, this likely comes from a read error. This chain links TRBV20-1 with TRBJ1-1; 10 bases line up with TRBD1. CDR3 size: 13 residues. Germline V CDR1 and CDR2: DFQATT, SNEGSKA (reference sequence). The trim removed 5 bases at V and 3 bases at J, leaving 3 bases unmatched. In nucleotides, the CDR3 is TGCAGTGCTCAAGGGACAGGGGACACTGAAGCTTTCCTT. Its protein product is CSAQGTGDTEAFL.

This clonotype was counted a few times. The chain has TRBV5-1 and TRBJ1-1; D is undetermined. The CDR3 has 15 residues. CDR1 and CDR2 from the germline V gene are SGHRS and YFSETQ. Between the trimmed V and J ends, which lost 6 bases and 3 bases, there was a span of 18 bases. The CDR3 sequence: CASTRQSTGYTEAFF. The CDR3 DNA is TGCGCCAGCACCCGACAATCCACCGGGTACACTGAAGCTTTCTTT.

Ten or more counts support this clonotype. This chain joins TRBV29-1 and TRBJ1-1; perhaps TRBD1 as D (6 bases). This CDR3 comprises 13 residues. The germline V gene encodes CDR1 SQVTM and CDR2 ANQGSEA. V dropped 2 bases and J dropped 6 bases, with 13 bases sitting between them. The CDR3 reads CSVELLGGAEAFF. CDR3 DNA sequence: TGCAGCGTTGAATTACTGGGGGGCGCTGAAGCTTTCTTT.

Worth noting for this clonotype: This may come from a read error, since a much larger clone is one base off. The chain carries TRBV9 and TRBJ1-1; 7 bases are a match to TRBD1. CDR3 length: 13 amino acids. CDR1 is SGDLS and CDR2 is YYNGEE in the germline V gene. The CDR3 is CASSLTGNAEALF. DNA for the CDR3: TGTGCCAGCAGCTTGACAGGGAACGCTGAAGCTCTCTTT.

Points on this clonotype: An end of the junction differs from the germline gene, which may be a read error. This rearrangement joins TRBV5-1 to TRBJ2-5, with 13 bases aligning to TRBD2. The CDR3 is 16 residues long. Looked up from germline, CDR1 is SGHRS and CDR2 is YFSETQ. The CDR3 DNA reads TGCGCCGGCAGCTGGGGACTAGCGGGGTACCAAGAGACCCAGTACTTC. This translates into CAGSWGLAGYQETQYF.

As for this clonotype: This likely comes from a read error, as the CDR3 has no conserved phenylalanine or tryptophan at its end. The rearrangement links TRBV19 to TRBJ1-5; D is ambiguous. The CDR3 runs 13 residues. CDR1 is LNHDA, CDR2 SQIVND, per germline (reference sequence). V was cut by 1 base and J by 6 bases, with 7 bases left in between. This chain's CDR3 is CASSIGGAQPQHL. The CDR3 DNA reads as TGTGCCAGTAGTATAGGGGGAGCTCAGCCCCAGCATCTT.

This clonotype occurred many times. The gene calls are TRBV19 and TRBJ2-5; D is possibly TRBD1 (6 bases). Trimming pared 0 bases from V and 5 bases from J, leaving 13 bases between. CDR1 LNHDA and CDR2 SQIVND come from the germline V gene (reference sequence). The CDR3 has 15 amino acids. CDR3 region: CASSIDPTGSETQYF. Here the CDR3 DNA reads TGTGCCAGTAGTATAGACCCTACAGGGTCGGAGACCCAGTACTTC.

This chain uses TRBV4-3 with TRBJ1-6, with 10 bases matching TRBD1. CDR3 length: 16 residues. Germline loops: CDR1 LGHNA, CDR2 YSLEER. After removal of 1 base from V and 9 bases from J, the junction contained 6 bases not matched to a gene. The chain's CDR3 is CASSQVFGTGVSPLHF. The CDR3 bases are TGCGCCAGCAGCCAAGTGTTCGGGACAGGGGTTTCACCCCTCCACTTT.

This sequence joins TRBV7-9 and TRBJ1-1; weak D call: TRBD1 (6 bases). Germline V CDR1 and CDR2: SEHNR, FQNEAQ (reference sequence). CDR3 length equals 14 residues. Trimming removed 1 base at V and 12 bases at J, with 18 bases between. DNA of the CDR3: TGTGCCAGCAGCTTAGTAGGGACACCCCTCGAATCTTTCTTT. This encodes CASSLVGTPLESFF.

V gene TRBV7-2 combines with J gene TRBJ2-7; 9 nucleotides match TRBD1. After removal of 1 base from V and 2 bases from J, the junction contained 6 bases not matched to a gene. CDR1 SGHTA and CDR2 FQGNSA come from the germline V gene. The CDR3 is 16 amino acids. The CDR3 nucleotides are TGTGCCAGCAGCTTAGGTCCGACAGGGGGACCCTACGAGCAGTACTTC. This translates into CASSLGPTGGPYEQYF. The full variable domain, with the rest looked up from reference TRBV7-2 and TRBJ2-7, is GAGVSQSPSNKVTEKGKDVELRCDPISGHTALYWYRQSLGQGLEFLIYFQGNSAPDKSGLPSDRFSAERTGGSVSTLTIQRTQQEDSAVYLCASSLGPTGGPYEQYFGPGTRLTVT.

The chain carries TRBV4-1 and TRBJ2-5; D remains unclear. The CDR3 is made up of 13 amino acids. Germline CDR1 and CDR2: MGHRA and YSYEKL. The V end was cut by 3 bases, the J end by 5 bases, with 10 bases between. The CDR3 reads CASSHPGWETQYF. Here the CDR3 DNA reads TGCGCCAGCAGCCACCCCGGGTGGGAGACCCAGTACTTC.

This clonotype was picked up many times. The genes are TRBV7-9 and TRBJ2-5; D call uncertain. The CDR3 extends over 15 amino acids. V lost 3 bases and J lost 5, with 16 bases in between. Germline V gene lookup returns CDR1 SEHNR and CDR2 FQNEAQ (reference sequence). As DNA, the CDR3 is TGTGCCAGCAGCTTCGTGGGAAATGTACGGGAGACCCAGTACTTC. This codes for CASSFVGNVRETQYF.